Given below is one TCR beta chain in context. This clonotype showed up many times. What antigen it recognizes has not been identified. Qualities for individual bases were not recorded, and no much larger clone is one base off. The data are from a study of molecular identifiers for immune sequencing clone quantification (dated by TCRdb to between 2017 and 2018). Study-level background: In a replicate experiment, RNA from around 20,000 or 100,000 naive CD8 T cells was split into five aliquots, four of which were sequenced. CD8 T cells were used in a methods study to benchmark molecular-identifier clustering-based TCR repertoire sequencing (MIDCIRS) and TCR RNA copy counting.

The library was generated by PCR. The sequencing machine was an Illumina HiSeq 4000. Bulk TCR libraries were prepared as previously described, using TCR primers listed in Table S5. Purification of total RNA was performed with the Qiagen AllPrep DNA/RNA kit. Before analysis, reads from multiple sequencing runs of the same library were pooled. On the authors' methods: Reads were retained only if the reads had an exact TCR constant sequence, and the retained reads were trimmed to 150 nt and grouped according to their 12-nt molecular barcodes. Within each barcode group, reads were sub-clustered at a 15% Levenshtein threshold, and quality-weighted consensus sequences were built per RNA molecule. Non-functional sequences were excluded, and lower-count sequences lying one edit away from another sequence were also excluded. Barcode sub-clusters with fewer than 20% of the maximum read count were removed, based on fitting two negative binomial distributions. TCRdb took the public reads, trimmed them with fastp at Q25, ran MiXCR for clone calling and kept in-frame beta chains. Here each entry gathers all rows of one CDR3 protein and keeps the most common genes and DNA. TCRdb, rather than the study authors, made the V and J calls. This sample has about 640,000 distinct CDR3 sequences in its table, and just under 20% of those were observed once. The ten largest clones represent roughly 0.9% of the sample.

General study outcomes and caveats: Highly expanded clone sizes could be underestimated if identical TCR molecules share a barcode. Modeling estimated about 2.8 recovered TCR RNA copies per cell, compared with 8.5 to 10 by digital PCR, which implies approximately 30% capture efficiency. In CMV-specific effector cells, clones with more than 20 RNA copies accounted for over 97% of molecules, whereas in naive cells such clones accounted for under 1%. The naive libraries included spiked-in Jurkat TCR RNA (10 copies' worth), and this Jurkat TCR RNA is not part of the donor repertoire. Spiked-in Jurkat TCR RNA equivalent to a single cell was reported to be detectable even among approximately 1.1 million naive CD8 T cells. When barcode sub-clustering was omitted, TCR diversity was inflated by chimeric consensus sequences, with chimeras reaching as high as 47%.

Naive CD8 T cell libraries were made from approximately 20,000 to 1,000,000 sorted cells using 10%, 30% or 50% of purified RNA. Naive CD8 T cells, defined as CD8+CD4-CCR7+CD45RA+, were FACS-sorted into RLT Plus buffer on a BD FACSAria II. Detection sensitivity was tested by spiking Jurkat RNA equal to some 11 TCR copies' worth into samples containing 20,000-1,000,000 naive CD8 T cells. Enrichment of CD8 T cells was done with RosetteSep CD8+ T Cell Enrichment Cocktail plus Ficoll-Paque, and ACK red cell lysis came afterward. Sequences were obtained from naive CD8+ T cells from blood, with Jurkat cell RNA spiked in. The cell subset or site tag for this specimen amounts to: FACS-sorted CD8+CD4-CCR7+CD45RA+ naive T cells. The receptor was derived from a human donor in good health. Some libraries in this study had Jurkat cell RNA spiked in.

The CDR3 protein is CATSGVYGTDTQYF. The nucleotide sequence reads as follows: TGTGCCACCAGCGGAGTTTACGGCACAGATACGCAGTATTTT. The chain links TRBV15 with TRBJ2-3, with the D gene not clear enough to name. Relative to germline, V is 5 bases shorter and J is 1 base shorter, with 10 bases between their ends. Reading the germline V gene (reference sequence) gives CDR1 LNHNV and CDR2 YYDKDF. The CDR3 holds 14 amino acids from the cysteine to the phenylalanine. Just CDR3 DNA is preserved here, 42 bases in frame from base 1.